These 26 T cell receptor beta chains came from one sample sequenced in a study of shared clonotypes between healthy human individuals (dated by TCRdb to 2018 to 2020). The method behind the library was the immunoSEQ multiplex PCR assay. TCRdb carries this immuneACCESS record with in-frame sequences only. Its versions omit some clonotypes, under half of them owing to an unresolved V gene in the studies checked, with the rest unexplained. Counted in this sample were roughly 2 million clones; nearly 97% of them appeared once. The ten top clones hold roughly 0.13% of the sample. The sequenced sample was naive CD4+ T cells sorted from blood. The sample's cell subset or site label, decoded: CD45RA+ positively selected. The receptors were gathered from a man younger than 30 in good health.

The V and J genes are TRBV7-2 and TRBJ1-2; no firm D call. V lost 0 bases, J lost 4 bases, and 3 bases lay in between. The CDR3 extends over 12 amino acids. Germline values: CDR1 SGHTA, CDR2 FQGNSA. CDR3 nucleotide sequence: TGTGCCAGCAGCTTAGCGTTCTATGGCTACACCTTC. This encodes CASSLAFYGYTF.

The genes are TRBV2 and TRBJ2-7, with D unclear. The CDR3 runs 15 residues. CDR1 SNHLY and CDR2 FYNNEI come from the germline V gene. The V gene lost 2 bases and the J gene lost 2 bases, with 13 bases spanning the gap. The CDR3 loop is CASSEKGGIPYEQYF. In DNA form, the CDR3 reads TGTGCCAGCAGTGAAAAGGGCGGTATTCCCTACGAGCAGTACTTC.

The CDR3 spells CASRTLPRGEKLFF. CDR3 DNA: TGTGCCAGCAGGACCTTGCCTCGGGGTGAAAAACTGTTTTTT. This sequence joins TRBV6-1 and TRBJ1-4; no reliable D call. Germline V CDR1 and CDR2: MNHNS, SASEGT. The CDR3 is made up of 14 amino acids. V was clipped by 6 bases and J by 7 bases, with 15 bases between them.

This chain uses TRBV11-3 with TRBJ1-1, with TRBD1 identical over 8 bases. The CDR3 extends over 14 amino acids. V was clipped by 5 bases and J by 3 bases; unmatched bases: 5. Germline assignment: CDR1 SGHNT and CDR2 YENEEA. CDR3 DNA: TGTGCCAGCAGCCTACAGGGGGTGGACACTGAAGCTTTCTTT. Residues: CASSLQGVDTEAFF.

This chain uses TRBV6-1 with TRBJ1-5; TRBD1 matches 8 bases. CDR3 length equals 15 residues. CDR1 and CDR2 (germline): MNHNS, SASEGT. V was pared by 0 bases and J by 6 bases, with 4 bases of the junction left unmatched. The CDR3 DNA is TGTGCCAGCAGTGAAGCGTCAGGGGGCGGTCAGCCCCAGCATTTT. Protein sequence: CASSEASGGGQPQHF.

This clone was detected only once. The chain couples TRBV23-1 to TRBJ2-7; TRBD1 matches at 10 bases. Being an ORF, TRBV23-1 has a function that is uncertain. CDR3 length equals 14 residues. V shed 7 bases and J 1 base; nucleotides not matched to a gene: 4. CDR3 coding DNA: TGCGCCAGCAACGGACAGGGGGATTCCTACGAGCAGTACTTC. Translating gives CASNGQGDSYEQYF.

The chain links TRBV6-5 to TRBJ2-7; weak D call: TRBD1 (5 bases). Germline V gives CDR1 MNHEY, CDR2 SVGAGI. The CDR3 is 14 residues long. The V end was cut by 0 bases, the J end by 2 bases, with 8 bases between. This CDR3 reads CASSYSGPAYEQYF. As DNA, the CDR3 is TGTGCCAGCAGTTACTCGGGGCCAGCCTACGAGCAGTACTTC.

The rearrangement links TRBV6-5 to TRBJ1-2; TRBD1 matches 7 bases. The CDR3 spans 15 residues. Per the germline V gene, CDR1 is MNHEY and CDR2 is SVGAGI. J gave up 7 bases and V 6 bases, and 14 bases lay outside the gene matches. The DNA of the CDR3 is TGTGCCAGCAGACACGATGGGGGGGGACAGCCTGGCTACACCTTC. Translated: CASRHDGGGQPGYTF.

Of note for this clone: Other DNA sequences of this sample code for an identical CDR3. The chain has TRBV11-2 and TRBJ2-3, with 8 bases identical to TRBD1. Losses at the gene ends were 3 bases for V and 4 bases for J; bases not matched to a gene: 3. The CDR3 consists of 14 residues. Germline CDR1 SGHAT, CDR2 FQNNGV. CDR3 DNA sequence: TGTGCCAGCAGCTTGGACAGGGTGGCAGATACGCAGTATTTT. This translates into CASSLDRVADTQYF.

Details on this clone: The same CDR3 can be traced to other DNA sequences in this sample. V and J are TRBV7-9 and TRBJ2-7; 13 bases are a match to TRBD2. V was pared by 3 bases and J by 3 bases, with 2 bases of the junction left unmatched. The CDR3 extends over 15 amino acids. Germline V lookup: CDR1 SEHNR, CDR2 FQNEAQ (reference sequence). In DNA, the CDR3 is TGTGCCAGCAGCTTTAGGACTAGCGGGAGCTACGAGCAGTACTTC. Translation: CASSFRTSGSYEQYF.

The V gene is TRBV10-3, the J gene TRBJ2-1; tentatively, D is TRBD2 (5 bases). Germline V gene lookup returns CDR1 ENHRY and CDR2 SYGVKD. V was pared by 5 bases and J by 5 bases, with 13 bases between. The CDR3 runs 14 residues. The CDR3 sequence is CAISSGRLHNEQFF. In DNA form, the CDR3 reads TGTGCCATCAGTAGCGGAAGACTTCACAATGAGCAGTTCTTC.

The V gene is TRBV6-6, the J gene TRBJ1-1; no clear D. The length of the CDR3 is 13 residues. From germline, CDR1 is MNHNY and CDR2 SVGAGI (reference sequence). Trimming removed 6 bases at V and 4 bases at J, with 12 bases between. The chain's CDR3 is CASSHPLVTEAFF. DNA for the CDR3: TGTGCCAGCAGCCACCCCCTAGTCACTGAAGCTTTCTTT.

The V call is TRBV18, the J call TRBJ2-7; D is perhaps TRBD2 (5 bases). From germline, CDR1 is KGHSH and CDR2 LQKENI. This CDR3 is built from 14 residues. The V gene lost 3 bases and the J gene lost 2 bases, with 11 bases spanning the gap. CDR3 region: CASSPMSGTYEQYF. The CDR3 DNA is TGTGCCAGCTCACCGATGTCGGGGACCTACGAGCAGTACTTC.

The chain links TRBV5-1 to TRBJ2-3; 7 nucleotides agree with TRBD2. The V segment lost 0 bases and the J segment 5 bases; nucleotides outside the gene matches: 9. The CDR3 is made up of 16 amino acids. Germline values: CDR1 SGHRS, CDR2 YFSETQ. CDR3 nucleotides: TGCGCCAGCAGCTTGGCTGGCGGGGGTTCTAAAGATACGCAGTATTTT. Protein: CASSLAGGGSKDTQYF.

The V gene is TRBV28, the J gene TRBJ1-1, with 7 bases that match TRBD1. The CDR3 extends over 12 amino acids. The germline V gene encodes CDR1 MDHEN and CDR2 SYDVKM. After removal of 7 bases from V and 9 bases from J, the junction contained 8 bases not matched to a gene. The CDR3 region is CASTAKGQKAFF. CDR3 nucleotide sequence: TGTGCCAGCACTGCCAAGGGACAGAAAGCTTTCTTT.

V is TRBV6-5 and J is TRBJ2-7; TRBD1 matches at 9 bases. The CDR3 is made up of 13 amino acids. Germline V gene lookup returns CDR1 MNHEY and CDR2 SVGAGI. J gave up 4 bases and V 7 bases, and 5 bases lay outside the gene matches. Written as DNA, the CDR3 is TGTGCCAGCAACCCGACAGGGGGTTACGAGCAGTACTTC. This sequence encodes CASNPTGGYEQYF.

Details on this clone: Other DNA sequences from this sample encode an identical CDR3 as well. J is TRBJ2-3 and V is TRBV9; D uncertain. This CDR3 has 14 residues. Trimming pared 4 bases from V and 3 bases from J, leaving 12 bases between. Per germline, CDR1 SGDLS and CDR2 YYNGEE. CDR3 DNA sequence: TGTGCCAGCAGCCCAAGGACGGGTACAGATACGCAGTATTTT. It translates to CASSPRTGTDTQYF.

The V and J genes are TRBV28 and TRBJ2-3; D possibly corresponds to TRBD2 (5 bases). There are 13 residues in the CDR3. Trimming stripped 8 bases from V and 0 bases from J, with 9 bases between. Germline V gene data show CDR1 as MDHEN and CDR2 as SYDVKM. The CDR3 spells CASRGRSTDTQYF. The CDR3 nucleotides read TGTGCCAGCCGGGGTCGAAGCACAGATACGCAGTATTTT.

To note about this clone: The same CDR3 can be traced to other DNA sequences in this sample. The V gene is TRBV7-9, the J gene TRBJ1-5; 7 bases fit TRBD1. The germline V gene encodes CDR1 SEHNR and CDR2 FQNEAQ (reference sequence). Losses at the gene ends were 1 base for V and 5 bases for J; bases not matched to a gene: 2. The CDR3 is 14 amino acids. CDR3 nucleotide sequence: TGTGCCAGCAGCTTAGACAGGGGTGATCAGCCCCAGCATTTT. Amino acids: CASSLDRGDQPQHF.

The chain joins TRBV7-2 to TRBJ2-2; possibly TRBD2 for D (6 bases). Between the trimmed V and J ends, which lost 7 bases and 4 bases, there was a span of 16 bases. The CDR3 consists of 15 residues. The germline gives CDR1 SGHTA, CDR2 FQGNSA. CDR3 in DNA: TGTGCCAGCACCCTAGCGCTAGCCCCCACCGGGGAGCTGTTTTTT. Encoded protein: CASTLALAPTGELFF.

Here the CDR3 DNA reads TGCAGCCTGGAGGTTGGAAACACCATATATTTT. This sequence encodes CSLEVGNTIYF. This chain links TRBV29-1 with TRBJ1-3; D not certain. This CDR3 region has 11 residues. Germline CDR1 is SQVTM and CDR2 is ANQGSEA. V was pared by 8 bases and J by 3 bases, with 8 bases between.

This chain uses TRBV5-4 with TRBJ2-7; 9 positions match TRBD1. The CDR3 consists of 16 residues. The ends lost 2 bases at V and 2 bases at J; junction bases unmatched: 8. Per germline, CDR1 SGHNT and CDR2 YYREEE (reference sequence). DNA of the CDR3: TGTGCCAGCAGCTTATCGTTCGGGACAGGGACCTACGAGCAGTACTTC. Encoded protein: CASSLSFGTGTYEQYF.

This chain uses TRBV27 with TRBJ1-1; D perhaps matches TRBD1 (5 bases). V dropped 6 bases and J dropped 0 bases, with 17 bases sitting between them. From germline, CDR1 is MNHEY and CDR2 SMNVEV (reference sequence). The CDR3 extends over 16 amino acids. The CDR3: CASSPTAGVMNTEAFF. The CDR3 DNA reads as TGTGCCAGCAGCCCGACCGCGGGGGTAATGAACACTGAAGCTTTCTTT.

This chain joins TRBV27 and TRBJ2-7, with 14 bases aligning to TRBD2. Germline CDR1 reads MNHEY; CDR2 reads SMNVEV (reference sequence). This CDR3 is built from 17 residues. V lost 6 bases, J lost 0 bases, and 7 bases stayed unmatched. The CDR3 protein is CASSREGLAGVSYEQYF. The CDR3, as DNA: TGTGCCAGCAGCCGGGAGGGACTAGCGGGAGTCTCCTACGAGCAGTACTTC.

The rearrangement joins TRBV29-1 to TRBJ2-1, with D hard to call. Germline V lookup: CDR1 SQVTM, CDR2 ANQGSEA. The V end was cut by 6 bases, the J end by 5 bases, with 20 bases between. CDR3 length: 15 amino acids. CDR3 DNA: TGCAGCGTCCACCTCGGAGTAGTCAATGACAATGAGCAGTTCTTC. Translation: CSVHLGVVNDNEQFF.

The CDR3 DNA reads as TGTGCCAGCAGCGCTGTTACGGGACTCCATTACAATGAGCAGTTCTTC. This gives the protein CASSAVTGLHYNEQFF. The chain couples TRBV9 to TRBJ2-1; D possibly corresponds to TRBD2 (6 bases). The CDR3 loop spans 16 amino acids. The germline V and J ends were trimmed by 3 bases and 4 bases, with 17 bases remaining between them. Germline V gene data show CDR1 as SGDLS and CDR2 as YYNGEE.